Below are 21 T cell receptor beta chains sequenced from a single sample in a study of PD-1 blockade in classical Hodgkin lymphoma. Each patient relapsed following autologous stem cell transplantation, and prior brentuximab vedotin exposure differed. Only in-frame clones appear in the TCRdb table, and some are missing; sequencing was by immunoSEQ multiplex PCR. Among 110,000 or so clones, about nine tenths were seen once, and the ten largest hold 15% to 20%. Sequenced material: peripheral blood mononuclear cells (PBMCs), taken before the second cycle of nivolumab. All receptors come from a human donor with classical Hodgkin lymphoma.

The V call is TRBV18, the J call TRBJ2-3, with no clear D. There are 13 residues in the CDR3. The ends were cut back, 3 bases at V and 9 bases at J, with 13 bases in the middle. The germline V gene has CDR1 KGHSH and CDR2 LQKENI. CDR3 loop: CASSPSLDETQYF. The CDR3 DNA reads as TGTGCCAGCTCACCGAGCCTCGACGAGACGCAGTATTTT.

V is TRBV19 and J is TRBJ2-7, with D perhaps TRBD1 (5 bases). The CDR3 totals 14 residues. The germline CDR1 and CDR2 sequences are LNHDA and SQIVND (reference sequence). V gave up 5 bases and J gave up 4 bases, with 15 bases separating them. The CDR3 reads CASSPRKTAYEQYF. The CDR3 nucleotides are TGTGCCAGTAGTCCCCGAAAGACAGCTTACGAGCAGTACTTC.

V gene TRBV5-8 combines with J gene TRBJ2-7; 8 bases line up with TRBD1. V dropped 4 bases and J dropped 1; count of bases not matched to a gene: 7. CDR3 length equals 15 residues. CDR1 and CDR2 (germline): SGHTS, YDEGEE. The CDR3 reads CASSRQGRGSYEQYF. Here the CDR3 DNA reads TGTGCCAGCAGCCGACAGGGGAGAGGGTCCTACGAGCAGTACTTC.

The chain uses TRBV5-8 and TRBJ1-5, with 8 bases lining up with TRBD1. The V and J ends lost 4 bases and 7 bases, in that order; junction bases with no gene match: 7. This CDR3 region has 14 residues. Germline V gives CDR1 SGHTS, CDR2 YDEGEE. The CDR3 sequence is CASSLDRDEQPQHF. The CDR3 DNA follows: TGTGCCAGCAGCCTGGACAGGGATGAGCAGCCCCAGCATTTT.

This rearrangement joins TRBV4-1 to TRBJ2-5; no clear D. V dropped 4 bases and J dropped 0 bases, with 12 bases sitting between them. This CDR3 comprises 15 residues. CDR1 and CDR2 (germline): MGHRA, YSYEKL. This chain's CDR3 is CASSLSAVYQETQYF. Here the CDR3 DNA reads TGCGCCAGCAGCCTTAGTGCGGTATACCAAGAGACCCAGTACTTC.

The genes are TRBV4-3 and TRBJ1-5; D unclear. The CDR3 has 16 amino acids. The V end lost 0 bases, the J end lost 6 bases, and 15 bases lay between the germline ends. Per germline, CDR1 LGHNA and CDR2 YSLEER. The CDR3 sequence is CASSQDRAQVGQPQHF. The CDR3 region has the DNA TGCGCCAGCAGCCAAGATAGGGCCCAGGTGGGTCAGCCCCAGCATTTT.

The chain links TRBV21-1 to TRBJ1-5; the table's D call TRBD1 went unverified against the DNA. TRBV21-1 is noted as a pseudogene. CDR3 length: 16 amino acids. The CDR3 spells CASSKAGTGNSQPQHF. The DNA of the CDR3 is TGTGCCAGCAGCAAAGCAGGGACAGGGAACAGTCAGCCCCAGCATTTT.

J is TRBJ2-1 and V is TRBV4-1, with D unclear. Trimming took off 1 base at V and 4 bases at J, with 17 bases between the two ends. The CDR3 is 17 amino acids. The germline V gene encodes CDR1 MGHRA and CDR2 YSYEKL. The DNA for the CDR3 is TGCGCCAGCAGCCAAGTATCGGGTGGGCAAAGTTACAATGAGCAGTTCTTC. Amino acids: CASSQVSGGQSYNEQFF.

This chain connects TRBV6-5 to TRBJ2-1, with D possibly being TRBD2 (6 bases). The V gene lost 2 bases and the J gene lost 8 bases, with 16 bases spanning the gap. From germline, CDR1 is MNHEY and CDR2 SVGAGI. CDR3 length: 15 amino acids. CDR3 sequence reads: CASSYMSGRGYEQFF. The CDR3 DNA reads as TGTGCCAGCAGTTACATGAGCGGGCGGGGCTATGAGCAGTTCTTC.

The V and J genes are TRBV5-6 and TRBJ2-7, with 8 positions matching TRBD2. Per the germline V gene, CDR1 is SGHDT and CDR2 is YYEEEE. Trimming removed 7 bases from V and 6 bases from J; junction bases left unmatched: 21. The CDR3 runs 17 residues. In DNA form, the CDR3 reads TGTGCCAGCTCAGCTCCCCAGTTGTTCGGGAGGGCGGGCGAGCAGTACTTC. This encodes CASSAPQLFGRAGEQYF.

V usage is TRBV18 and J usage is TRBJ1-1, with D possibly matching TRBD1 (6 bases). The germline V and J ends were trimmed by 3 bases and 7 bases, with 27 bases remaining between them. This CDR3 has 18 amino acids. CDR1 and CDR2 (germline): KGHSH, LQKENI. The CDR3 DNA reads as TGTGCCAGCTCACCTAGAAGCCGGGACCGGGGGCTTAATAGTGAAGCTTTCTTT. Protein sequence: CASSPRSRDRGLNSEAFF.

The V call is TRBV7-6, the J call TRBJ1-5, with D possibly being TRBD1 (6 bases). Trimming cost V 3 bases and J 0 bases, with 15 bases left between them. The CDR3 sequence is 17 residues long. Germline-derived CDR1 and CDR2 are SGHVS and FNYEAQ. The CDR3: CASSLDPGGLSNQPQHF. The CDR3 DNA reads as TGTGCCAGCAGCTTGGACCCTGGGGGGCTTAGCAATCAGCCCCAGCATTTT.

The V gene is TRBV11-2, the J gene TRBJ1-1, with 10 bases that match TRBD1. Trimming at V came to 5 bases and at J to 3 bases, leaving 6 bases not matched to a gene. This CDR3 is built from 15 residues. Germline V gene sequence: CDR1 SGHAT, CDR2 FQNNGV. CDR3 in amino acids: CASSQPGQGYTEAFF. Here the CDR3 DNA reads TGTGCCAGCAGCCAACCGGGACAGGGGTACACTGAAGCTTTCTTT.

The V and J genes are TRBV7-9 and TRBJ1-2; D uncertain. Trimming took 7 bases from V and 5 from J, leaving 14 bases between them. The CDR3 runs 13 residues. CDR1 SEHNR and CDR2 FQNEAQ come from the germline V gene (reference sequence). The DNA of the CDR3 is TGTGCCAGCACCTTTCCGGGTGGTTATGGCTACACCTTC. Its translation is CASTFPGGYGYTF.

The V and J genes are TRBV9 and TRBJ1-1, with unresolved D. Trimming removed 2 bases from V and 1 base from J, with 9 bases in between. Germline CDR1 and CDR2: SGDLS and YYNGEE. The CDR3 spans 14 residues. The CDR3 reads CASSVGMGNTEAFF. The CDR3 DNA is TGTGCCAGCAGCGTTGGGATGGGGAACACTGAAGCTTTCTTT.

The CDR3 DNA sequence: TGTGCCAGCTCACCCGAGTGGGAGCAGTTCTTC. It codes for CASSPEWEQFF. The chain uses TRBV18 and TRBJ2-1, with D hard to call. The length of the CDR3 is 11 residues. Trimming took off 3 bases at V and 10 bases at J, with 7 bases between the two ends. Germline values: CDR1 KGHSH, CDR2 LQKENI.

The chain joins TRBV5-1 to TRBJ2-2; D is ambiguous. The V gene lost 1 base and the J gene lost 5 bases, with 6 bases spanning the gap. CDR3 length equals 13 residues. Germline loops: CDR1 SGHRS, CDR2 YFSETQ. DNA of the CDR3: TGCGCCAGCAGCTTGAAAGGAACCGGGGAGCTGTTTTTT. Its protein is CASSLKGTGELFF.

The rearrangement joins TRBV27 to TRBJ2-1; D could derive from TRBD1 or TRBD2 (5 bases each). This CDR3 region has 13 residues. V was shortened by 3 bases and J by 12 bases, with 15 bases between the two germline ends. Germline CDR1 is MNHEY and CDR2 is SMNVEV (reference sequence). The CDR3 reads CASSLGDPWMQFF. DNA of the CDR3: TGTGCCAGCAGTTTGGGGGACCCCTGGATGCAGTTCTTC.

This chain joins TRBV28 and TRBJ1-1; possibly TRBD1 for D (5 bases). The CDR3 is 12 amino acids. The germline CDR1 and CDR2 sequences are MDHEN and SYDVKM. The V end lost 2 bases, the J end lost 6 bases, and 7 bases lay between the germline ends. Here the CDR3 DNA reads TGTGCCAGCAGTTTAAGGGGAGCTGAAGCTTTCTTT. It encodes CASSLRGAEAFF.

The chain has TRBV5-4 and TRBJ2-7, with 7 bases lining up with TRBD2. Looked up from germline, CDR1 is SGHNT and CDR2 is YYREEE (reference sequence). The CDR3 consists of 16 residues. After removal of 2 bases from V and 2 bases from J, the junction contained 10 bases not matched to a gene. CDR3 loop: CASSFSVGGSPYEQYF. In nucleotides, the CDR3 is TGTGCCAGCAGCTTCAGTGTGGGAGGGTCCCCCTACGAGCAGTACTTC.

V is TRBV19 and J is TRBJ1-5; D unclear. CDR1 and CDR2 from the germline V gene are LNHDA and SQIVND (reference sequence). The CDR3 has 13 amino acids. V lost 3 bases and J lost 6, with 9 bases in between. CDR3 in DNA: TGTGCCAGTAGTATTCTCGGTGGTCAGCCCCAGCATTTT. This sequence encodes CASSILGGQPQHF.